What follows are 6 T cell receptor beta chains derived from one specimen sequenced in a study of blood T cell repertoires in COVID-19. TCRdb's copy holds only in-frame clones and misses some; the assay was immunoSEQ multiplex PCR. This sample has 150,000 to 200,000 clones, with approximately 89% found just once. Material for sequencing was PBMCs or T cells enriched from blood (not recorded which). The receptors were gathered from a woman aged 18-29 years who had recovered from COVID-19.

The V call is TRBV20-1, the J call TRBJ2-1; D call uncertain. This CDR3 has 14 amino acids. Per the germline V gene, CDR1 is DFQATT and CDR2 is SNEGSKA (reference sequence). Trimming took 3 bases from V and 3 from J, leaving 12 bases between them. The CDR3 DNA reads TGCAGTGCTAGTCGAAGCGCAAGCTACAATGAGCAGTTCTTC. Its protein is CSASRSASYNEQFF.

This clone showed up just once. V gene TRBV27 combines with J gene TRBJ2-1; unclear D gene. The CDR3 runs to 14 residues. Germline V gene sequence: CDR1 MNHEY, CDR2 SMNVEV (reference sequence). The V end lost 5 bases, the J end lost 3 bases, and 11 bases lay between the germline ends. CDR3 sequence (DNA): TGTGCCAGCAGTCCATACGGTAACTACAATGAGCAGTTCTTC. Its protein product is CASSPYGNYNEQFF.

The V call is TRBV10-3, the J call TRBJ2-7, with D possibly being TRBD2 (6 bases). Germline V gives CDR1 ENHRY, CDR2 SYGVKD. This CDR3 is built from 15 residues. The V and J ends lost 2 bases and 4 bases respectively, with 15 bases between them. CDR3 amino acids: CAISEESGGAYEQYF. As DNA, the CDR3 is TGTGCCATCAGTGAGGAAAGCGGCGGGGCTTACGAGCAGTACTTC.

This clone was seen once. CDR3 coding DNA: TGTGCCAGCAGCCCTTCGGCGGTTTCCTACGAGCAGTACTTC. Translated, it gives CASSPSAVSYEQYF. The chain uses TRBV7-9 and TRBJ2-7; D unclear. V lost 5 bases and J 1 base, leaving 12 bases between the germline ends. The CDR3 totals 14 residues. The germline CDR1 and CDR2 sequences are SEHNR and FQNEAQ (reference sequence).

CDR3 sequence reads: CASSLAGGANNYGYTF. CDR3 nucleotide sequence: TGTGCCAGCAGCTTAGCAGGCGGGGCCAACAACTATGGCTACACCTTC. The chain couples TRBV7-2 to TRBJ1-2; TRBD1 is a possible D gene (5 bases). Germline V gene lookup returns CDR1 SGHTA and CDR2 FQGNSA. CDR3 length: 16 amino acids. V lost 0 bases and J lost 2, with 13 bases in between.

The chain uses TRBV7-2 and TRBJ1-4; D gene uncertain. The V and J ends lost 5 bases and 4 bases respectively, with 11 bases between them. The CDR3 consists of 14 residues. The germline gives CDR1 SGHTA, CDR2 FQGNSA. Here the CDR3 reads CASSQRHGNEKLFF. CDR3 DNA sequence: TGTGCCAGCAGCCAGAGACACGGTAATGAAAAACTGTTTTTT.